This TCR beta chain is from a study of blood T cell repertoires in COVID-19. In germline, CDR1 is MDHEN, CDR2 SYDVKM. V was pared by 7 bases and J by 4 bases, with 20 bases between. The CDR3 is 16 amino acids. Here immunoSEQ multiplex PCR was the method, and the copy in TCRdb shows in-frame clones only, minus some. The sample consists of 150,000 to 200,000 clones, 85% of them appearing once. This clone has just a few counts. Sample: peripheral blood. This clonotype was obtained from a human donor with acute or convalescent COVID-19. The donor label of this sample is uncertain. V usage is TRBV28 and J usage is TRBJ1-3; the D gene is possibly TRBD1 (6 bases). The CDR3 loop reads CASTSRAGALGNTIYF. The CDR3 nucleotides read TGTGCCAGCACCTCCCGGGCAGGGGCCCTCGGAAACACCATATATTTT.